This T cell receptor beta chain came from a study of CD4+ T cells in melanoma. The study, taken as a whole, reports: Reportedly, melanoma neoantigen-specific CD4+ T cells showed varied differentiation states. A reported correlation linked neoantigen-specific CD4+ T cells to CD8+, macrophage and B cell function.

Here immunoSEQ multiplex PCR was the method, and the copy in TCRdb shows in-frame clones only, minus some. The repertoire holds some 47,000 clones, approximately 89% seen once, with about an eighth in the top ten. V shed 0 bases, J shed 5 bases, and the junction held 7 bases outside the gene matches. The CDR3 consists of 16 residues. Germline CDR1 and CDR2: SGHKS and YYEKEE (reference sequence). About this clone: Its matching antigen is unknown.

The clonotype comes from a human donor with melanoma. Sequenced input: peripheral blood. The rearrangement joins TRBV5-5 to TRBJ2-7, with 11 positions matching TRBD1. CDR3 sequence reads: CASSLGTGGRKDEQYF. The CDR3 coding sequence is TGTGCCAGCAGCTTGGGGACAGGGGGCCGTAAGGACGAGCAGTACTTC.